This passage covers 18 T cell receptor beta chains from one sample sequenced in a study of blood T cell repertoires in COVID-19. The assay was immunoSEQ multiplex PCR, and TCRdb's table has in-frame clones only and misses some. The table shows some 510,000 clones, with roughly 90% occurring only once. Sequenced sample: PBMCs or T cells enriched from blood (not recorded which). The receptor set was obtained from a woman aged 35 to 49 who had recovered from COVID-19.

V gene TRBV13 combines with J gene TRBJ1-1, with a possible D match to TRBD1 (5 bases). V was trimmed by 4 bases and J by 1 base, leaving 10 bases between them. Germline CDR1 and CDR2: PRHDT and FYEKMQ (reference sequence). The CDR3 spans 14 residues. This chain's CDR3 is CASSSRGANTEAFF. CDR3 in DNA: TGTGCCAGCAGCTCACGCGGGGCGAACACTGAAGCTTTCTTT. Based on the CDR3 plus reference TRBV13 and TRBJ1-1, the full variable domain is AAGVIQSPRHLIKEKRETATLKCYPIPRHDTVYWYQQGPGQDPQFLISFYEKMQSDKGSIPDRFSAQQFSDYHSELNMSSLELGDSALYFCASSSRGANTEAFFGQGTRLTVV.

The rearrangement uses TRBV7-2 and TRBJ2-1; no clear D. Germline V gene data show CDR1 as SGHTA and CDR2 as FQGNSA. The ends were cut back, 8 bases at V and 5 bases at J, with 16 bases in the middle. This CDR3 has 14 residues. The CDR3 nucleotides are TGTGCCAGCGAACGGAGCGCCGTCCACAATGAGCAGTTCTTC. Translated: CASERSAVHNEQFF.

CDR3 residues: CASSFSGPYNEQFF. The CDR3 nucleotides read TGTGCCAGCAGCTTTAGCGGGCCGTACAATGAGCAGTTCTTC. The V and J genes are TRBV7-9 and TRBJ2-1, with TRBD2 matching over 7 bases. The CDR3 sequence is 14 residues long. Germline CDR1 reads SEHNR; CDR2 reads FQNEAQ (reference sequence). V gave up 3 bases and J gave up 4 bases; unmatched junction bases: 3.

This clone was observed a handful of times. The chain carries TRBV4-1 and TRBJ1-5, with TRBD1 as a possible D gene (5 bases). The V gene lost 7 bases and the J gene lost 9 bases, with 25 bases spanning the gap. CDR3 size: 16 residues. CDR1 and CDR2 (germline): MGHRA, YSYEKL. The chain's CDR3 is CASTYSSGKVYLPQHF. DNA for the CDR3: TGCGCCAGCACCTACTCTTCAGGGAAGGTTTATCTGCCCCAGCATTTT.

The gene calls are TRBV10-1 and TRBJ2-1, with 9 bases identical to TRBD1. The CDR3 is made up of 14 amino acids. V dropped 4 bases and J dropped 9; count of bases not matched to a gene: 7. The V gene's germline CDR1 is WNHNN and CDR2 SYGVQD (reference sequence). CDR3 DNA: TGCGCCAGCAGTGTTGGGACAGGGACCATTGAGCAGTTCTTC. Amino acid sequence: CASSVGTGTIEQFF.

V gene TRBV6-6 combines with J gene TRBJ1-1; no clear D. The CDR3 spans 12 residues. Germline CDR1 MNHNY, CDR2 SVGAGI (reference sequence). V was trimmed by 1 base and J by 7 bases, leaving 7 bases between them. CDR3 nucleotide sequence: TGTGCCAGCAGTTACTTTGGCAGTGAAGCTTTCTTT. This translates into CASSYFGSEAFF.

This chain links TRBV4-1 with TRBJ2-7; 16 nucleotides match TRBD2. The ends lost 3 bases at V and 4 bases at J; junction bases unmatched: 0. Per the germline V gene, CDR1 is MGHRA and CDR2 is YSYEKL. The CDR3 spans 15 residues. The CDR3: CASSQGLAGGYEQYF. CDR3 nucleotides: TGCGCCAGCAGCCAGGGACTAGCGGGAGGGTACGAGCAGTACTTC.

This chain connects TRBV7-9 to TRBJ2-3; TRBD1 agrees at 9 bases. The CDR3 totals 16 residues. The trim removed 10 bases at V and 1 base at J, leaving 12 bases unmatched. Germline lookup yields CDR1 SEHNR and CDR2 FQNEAQ (reference sequence). The CDR3 here is CATPLVRDRGTDTQYF. The CDR3 DNA sequence: TGTGCCACCCCGCTCGTTCGGGACAGGGGCACAGATACGCAGTATTTT.

The CDR3 here is CASSPSDTGELFF. CDR3 bases: TGTGCCAGCAGTCCCAGTGACACCGGGGAGCTGTTTTTT. The rearrangement uses TRBV7-2 and TRBJ2-2; D is unresolved. V was cut by 6 bases and J by 3 bases, with 8 bases left in between. The CDR3 is 13 residues long. Germline CDR1 SGHTA, CDR2 FQGNSA.

This chain joins TRBV7-9 and TRBJ1-3; D is unclear. CDR1 and CDR2 (germline): SEHNR, FQNEAQ (reference sequence). The CDR3 contains 14 residues. The germline V and J ends were trimmed by 1 base and 2 bases, with 6 bases remaining between them. The CDR3 sequence is CASSLDRTGNTIYF. The DNA of the CDR3 is TGTGCCAGCAGCTTAGACAGAACTGGAAACACCATATATTTT.

The V and J genes are TRBV5-4 and TRBJ1-2; 10 nucleotides agree with TRBD1. V was pared by 4 bases and J by 8 bases, with 8 bases of the junction left unmatched. The CDR3 has 14 residues. The germline CDR1 and CDR2 sequences are SGHNT and YYREEE (reference sequence). This CDR3 reads CASSQMTGGWGYTF. CDR3 nucleotide sequence: TGTGCCAGCAGCCAAATGACAGGGGGCTGGGGCTACACCTTC.

The chain combines TRBV7-9 with TRBJ1-1; D unresolved. Germline CDR1 is SEHNR and CDR2 is FQNEAQ (reference sequence). V lost 7 bases to trimming and J lost 5 bases, with 20 bases between them. CDR3 length: 15 amino acids. The CDR3 sequence: CASNSMTGQKTEAFF. DNA for the CDR3: TGTGCCAGCAACTCCATGACGGGTCAAAAGACTGAAGCTTTCTTT.

In this sample, this clone turned up a few times. V and J are TRBV10-1 and TRBJ1-1; D gene unclear. Germline V CDR1 and CDR2: WNHNN, SYGVQD (reference sequence). The CDR3 spans 13 residues. Deletions cut 6 bases from V and 4 bases from J, with 12 bases between. The CDR3 nucleotides are TGCGCCAGCAGGGACTCCCGGGGCACTGAAGCTTTCTTT. Translated: CASRDSRGTEAFF.

The V and J genes are TRBV9 and TRBJ2-1; 8 nucleotides line up with TRBD2. Trimming removed 4 bases from V and 2 bases from J; junction bases left unmatched: 11. The CDR3 is 17 residues long. Germline assignment: CDR1 SGDLS and CDR2 YYNGEE. For the CDR3, the DNA is TGTGCCAGCAGCCTACCCGGGAGCGGGAGTGCCTACAATGAGCAGTTCTTC. This encodes CASSLPGSGSAYNEQFF.

The chain carries TRBV29-1 and TRBJ2-3; TRBD1 matches at 7 bases. Germline CDR1 reads SQVTM; CDR2 reads ANQGSEA. V trimming: 7 bases; J trimming: 3 bases; junction bases outside the gene matches: 7. The CDR3 is 13 residues long. The CDR3 DNA reads as TGCAGCGGAACAGGGGTCGGGACAGATACGCAGTATTTT. Its protein product is CSGTGVGTDTQYF.

The chain joins TRBV7-9 to TRBJ1-2; 8 bases match TRBD1. Trimming cost V 4 bases and J 4 bases; bases outside gene matches: 8. CDR1 is SEHNR, CDR2 FQNEAQ, per germline (reference sequence). The CDR3 contains 15 residues. CDR3 residues: CASSSLDREGYGYTF. The DNA for the CDR3 is TGTGCCAGCAGCTCCTTGGACAGGGAGGGCTATGGCTACACCTTC.

The gene calls are TRBV7-9 and TRBJ2-7; 7 bases are shared with TRBD2. From germline, CDR1 is SEHNR and CDR2 FQNEAQ (reference sequence). Trimming cost V 4 bases and J 3 bases; bases outside gene matches: 9. This CDR3 has 15 amino acids. The CDR3 bases are TGTGCCAGCAGCTCTTGGGAGGGAAACGGCTACGAGCAGTACTTC. Translating it yields CASSSWEGNGYEQYF.

The J gene is TRBJ1-2, the V gene TRBV24-1, with 8 bases identical to TRBD1. CDR3 length equals 15 residues. Germline CDR1 reads KGHDR; CDR2 reads SFDVKD. The V segment lost 3 bases and the J segment 7 bases; nucleotides outside the gene matches: 9. The CDR3 is CATSDAGQGKAGYTF. The CDR3 nucleotides are TGTGCCACCAGTGATGCTGGACAGGGAAAGGCTGGCTACACCTTC.